This note documents a single T cell receptor (beta chain) sequence. CDR3 length: 15 amino acids. Per germline, CDR1 SGDLS and CDR2 YYNGEE. V was pared by 2 bases and J by 2 bases, with 12 bases between. This entry is derived from a study of blood T cell repertoires in COVID-19. As originally analysed: Researchers report that nucleated cell counts were estimated from reference gene primer amplification. Sequencing used immunoSEQ multiplex PCR; TCRdb keeps in-frame clones, though not all of them. From that table come the V and J calls and clone size; the DNA was used to work out D and trimming. The sample has around 270,000 clones; 88% are singletons.

Specimen: peripheral blood. This clonotype was sampled from a man aged 55-75 years who had recovered from COVID-19. V usage is TRBV9 and J usage is TRBJ2-3; tentatively, D is TRBD2 (5 bases). CDR3 DNA: TGTGCCAGCAGCGTTGGACCGGGAACCACAGATACGCAGTATTTT. Residues: CASSVGPGTTDTQYF.